Listed here are 13 T cell receptor beta chains from one sample, sequenced in a study of graft-versus-host responses after intestinal transplantation. Repertoires were generated with immunoSEQ multiplex PCR, while TCRdb's copy carries only in-frame clones and drops some. There are nearly 110,000 clones in the sample; 87% occur only once, and around 0.76% lies in the top ten. These receptors have no identified antigens. The sample was unstimulated CD4+ T cells sorted from spleen or lymph node cells, taken before transplant. All receptors come from a human donor who was the organ donor for an intestinal transplant.

The chain uses TRBV7-3 and TRBJ1-5; 8 nucleotides align to TRBD1. This CDR3 spans 15 amino acids. Germline V lookup: CDR1 SGHTA, CDR2 FQGTGA. V was pared by 5 bases and J by 6 bases, with 9 bases of the junction left unmatched. The CDR3 nucleotides are TGTGCCAGCAGCCCCGGACAGGGATCCGGTCAGCCCCAGCATTTT. Translation gives CASSPGQGSGQPQHF.

This clone was detected only a few times. The V call is TRBV6-5, the J call TRBJ1-6; TRBD1 agrees at 9 bases. CDR1 MNHEY and CDR2 SVGAGI come from the germline V gene. V lost 5 bases and J lost 9; bases outside the gene matches: 8. The CDR3 is 15 amino acids. The CDR3 region has the DNA TGTGCCAGCAGTGCGCCCCTGGGACAGGGTTCACCCCTCCACTTT. Translated: CASSAPLGQGSPLHF.

This clone turned up a few times. V usage is TRBV7-2 and J usage is TRBJ1-5; D is ambiguous. This CDR3 spans 14 amino acids. Deletions cut 1 base from V and 2 bases from J, with 6 bases between. Germline loops: CDR1 SGHTA, CDR2 FQGNSA. The CDR3 nucleotides read TGTGCCAGCAGCTTAGTCGTCGGCAATCAGCCCCAGCATTTT. As protein: CASSLVVGNQPQHF.

J is TRBJ2-7 and V is TRBV7-3; D might be TRBD1 or TRBD2, each matching 5 bases. The CDR3 loop spans 15 amino acids. Per the germline V gene, CDR1 is SGHTA and CDR2 is FQGTGA. Between the trimmed V and J ends, which lost 0 bases and 3 bases, there was a span of 12 bases. DNA of the CDR3: TGTGCCAGCAGCTTAACGTGGGGACCTGTCTACGAGCAGTACTTC. It codes for CASSLTWGPVYEQYF.

This clone was detected once. Additional DNA sequences in this sample encode the identical CDR3. This sequence joins TRBV5-4 and TRBJ2-7; possible D gene TRBD1, 6 bases. This CDR3 spans 15 amino acids. Trimming took 0 bases from V and 0 from J, leaving 10 bases between them. Per the germline V gene, CDR1 is SGHNT and CDR2 is YYREEE (reference sequence). The CDR3 coding sequence is TGTGCCAGCAGCTTGGGGGGGCTGAGCTCCTACGAGCAGTACTTC. This codes for CASSLGGLSSYEQYF.

Notes on this clone: Other DNA sequences in this sample translate to the same CDR3. This chain connects TRBV29-1 to TRBJ2-5; TRBD2 might be the D (6 bases). The V and J ends lost 6 bases and 6 bases respectively, with 17 bases between them. Germline V gene lookup returns CDR1 SQVTM and CDR2 ANQGSEA. This CDR3 comprises 13 residues. The CDR3 loop reads CSVGGRNAKTQYF. The CDR3 DNA reads as TGCAGCGTGGGGGGACGCAATGCCAAGACCCAGTACTTC.

The chain couples TRBV6-5 to TRBJ1-3, with a tentative D call TRBD1 (6 bases). This CDR3 is 15 amino acids long. Germline-derived CDR1 and CDR2 are MNHEY and SVGAGI. Trimming cost V 5 bases and J 2 bases, with 13 bases left between them. DNA of the CDR3: TGTGCCAGCAGTGGATGGCAGGGGACTGGAAACACCATATATTTT. This codes for CASSGWQGTGNTIYF.

The rearrangement uses TRBV5-4 and TRBJ1-2; 8 nucleotides align to TRBD1. The CDR3 is 17 residues long. Per germline, CDR1 SGHNT and CDR2 YYREEE (reference sequence). V lost 0 bases, J lost 6 bases, and 13 bases stayed unmatched. The DNA of the CDR3 is TGTGCCAGCAGCTTGGAAAGAGGCCAGGGGGCGTTGAATGGCTACACCTTC. Translation gives CASSLERGQGALNGYTF.

This rearrangement joins TRBV6-5 to TRBJ1-1; 9 nucleotides line up with TRBD1. Per germline, CDR1 MNHEY and CDR2 SVGAGI. The trim removed 4 bases at V and 4 bases at J, leaving 10 bases unmatched. This CDR3 region has 16 residues. CDR3 DNA sequence: TGTGCCAGCAGTTCCCCCGGGACAGGGTTGAGCACTGAAGCTTTCTTT. It codes for CASSSPGTGLSTEAFF.

This chain uses TRBV29-1 with TRBJ2-5; no clear D. Trimming stripped 7 bases from V and 5 bases from J, with 14 bases between. The germline gives CDR1 SQVTM, CDR2 ANQGSEA. The CDR3 consists of 12 residues. CDR3 residues: CSGALSGETQYF. The CDR3 nucleotides are TGCAGCGGGGCCCTCAGTGGTGAGACCCAGTACTTC.

This chain links TRBV29-1 with TRBJ2-1; 7 positions match TRBD1. V was pared by 5 bases and J by 4 bases, with 2 bases of the junction left unmatched. The germline gives CDR1 SQVTM, CDR2 ANQGSEA. This CDR3 region has 12 residues. The CDR3 DNA reads as TGCAGCGTTCAACAGGGGTACAATGAGCAGTTCTTC. It codes for CSVQQGYNEQFF.

This clone was seen more than once but under ten times. The chain joins TRBV7-2 to TRBJ2-7; D is perhaps TRBD2 (7 bases). Trimming pared 3 bases from V and 5 bases from J, leaving 17 bases between. From germline, CDR1 is SGHTA and CDR2 FQGNSA. CDR3 length: 15 residues. The CDR3 nucleotides read TGTGCCAGCAGCTTCTCCGGAGGGGGGGGTAACGAGCAGTACTTC. As protein: CASSFSGGGGNEQYF.

J is TRBJ1-3 and V is TRBV9, with D unclear. Looked up from germline, CDR1 is SGDLS and CDR2 is YYNGEE. This CDR3 spans 12 amino acids. With 3 bases removed from V and 0 bases from J, the gap between germline ends came to 1 base. The CDR3 nucleotides are TGTGCCAGCAGCGCCTCTGGAAACACCATATATTTT. Translation gives CASSASGNTIYF. The entire variable domain, with the rest obtained from reference TRBV9 and TRBJ1-3, is as follows: DSGVTQTPKHLITATGQRVTLRCSPRSGDLSVYWYQQSLDQGLQFLIQYYNGEERAKGNILERFSAQQFPDLHSELNLSSLELGDSALYFCASSASGNTIYFGEGSWLTVV.